This T cell receptor beta chain was recorded in a study of response to subunit inactivated influenza vaccine. This clonotype was recorded a few times. The antigen remains undetermined. V dropped 6 bases and J dropped 4 bases, with 27 bases sitting between them. The CDR3 runs to 17 residues. Germline V gene sequence: CDR1 DFQATT, CDR2 SNEGSKA (reference sequence). General study points: Authors proposed each seasonal influenza vaccination draws in few new T cells.

TCRdb fed the RT-PCR reads into MiXCR, producing one record per CDR3 protein. The table includes hundreds of thousands of distinct CDR3 sequences, 10% to 12% detected once. This same sample was also part of a study on T cells expressing NK-cell markers. That report adds: What made the TCR beta cDNA was 5'RACE template switching with UMIs. Sequenced donors, eight in total, included seven who were HCMV-seropositive and one who was seronegative. An anti-gamma-delta TCR antibody confined sorting to alpha-beta TCR T cells across several of the experiments. Each of roughly six donors carried dominant NKG2C+ clonotypes accounting for about 1.0-8% of CD8+ T cells.

The source of this sequence is a man aged 45-60 years who received an inactivated influenza vaccine. The chain is built from TRBV20-1 and TRBJ1-2; TRBD1 might be the D (5 bases). The sequences come from PBMCs from blood, collected on the day of vaccination. The CDR3 sequence: CSALNRDSNKGTYGYTF. Written as DNA, the CDR3 is TGCAGTGCGCTCAACCGGGACTCAAATAAGGGGACCTATGGCTACACCTTC.